Listed below are T cell receptor beta chains from one sample, sequenced in a study of CD8 T cells in ankylosing spondylitis. Via MiXCR, TCRdb re-called the 5' RACE reads, giving one row per CDR3 protein. In the table there are around 450,000 distinct CDR3 sequences, 25% to 30% of which are singletons. The specimen sequenced was blood, either unsorted or a sorted T cell fraction (not recorded which). These receptor sequences come from a male donor with ankylosing spondylitis. Each CDR3 is given with its conserved first and last residue. The D gene is left open where the match is weak. Size is omitted from some rows. Given values are once, few, many or a class for expanded clones.

>TRBV12-3/TRBV12-4|.|TRBJ1-5|TRBD1
CASSLHGQGFQPQHF
TGTGCCAGCAGTTTACATGGACAGGGGTTTCAGCCCCAGCATTTT
>TRBV21-1|.|TRBJ2-5|.
CASSKAQELAKEKTQYF
TGTGCCAGCAGCAAAGCGCAAGAACTAGCGAAAGAGAAGACCCAGTACTTC
>TRBV7-9|.|TRBJ2-1|TRBD2
CASSTWTSGAYNEQFF
TGTGCCAGCAGCACCTGGACTAGCGGGGCCTACAATGAGCAGTTCTTC
>TRBV27|many|TRBJ1-5|TRBD1
CASSLLGQASNQPQHF
TGTGCCAGCAGTTTATTGGGACAGGCTAGTAATCAGCCCCAGCATTTT
>TRBV7-8|few|TRBJ2-1|TRBD2
CASSSPPGLAGASSYNEQFF
TGTGCCAGCAGCTCCCCCCCGGGACTAGCGGGTGCTAGCTCCTACAATGAGCAGTTCTTC
>TRBV29-1|.|TRBJ1-5|.
CSVTRGSNQPQHF
TGCAGCGTTACTAGGGGTAGCAATCAGCCCCAGCATTTT
>TRBV12-3/TRBV12-4|.|TRBJ2-1|.
CASSGTVYNEQFF
TGTGCCAGCAGTGGGACGGTCTACAATGAGCAGTTCTTC
>TRBV3-1|few|TRBJ1-2|TRBD1
CASSLWTGSSDGYTF
TGTGCCAGCAGCCTTTGGACAGGTTCTTCGGATGGCTACACCTTC
>TRBV28|few|TRBJ2-3|TRBD2
CASRSRGGERRDTQYF
TGTGCCAGCAGATCTCGTGGGGGGGAGAGACGAGATACGCAGTATTTT
>TRBV20-1|.|TRBJ2-7|.
CSGGTTVYEQYF
TGCAGTGGTGGAACGACGGTATACGAGCAGTACTTC
>TRBV7-8|.|TRBJ1-1|.
CASSLDLQLEAFF
TGTGCCAGCAGCTTAGATTTACAGCTTGAAGCTTTCTTT